This is a list of T cell receptor beta chains from one sample in a study of radiotherapy plus CTLA-4 blockade in lung cancer. Measured with immunoSEQ multiplex PCR; TCRdb has only the in-frame clones, and not every one. Found here are some 67,000 clones, around 76% of them singletons; the top ten hold about 16%. The source material was peripheral blood, sampled from a patient treated with radiotherapy plus ipilimumab. The origin of the receptors is a human donor with non-small cell lung cancer whose response to radiotherapy plus ipilimumab could not be evaluated. Some clones in this sample may be carry-over from other donors' samples. Both conserved end residues are part of each CDR3. D genes are given only for firm matches. Size is stated for part of the rows, as once, few or many counts, or as a class when the clone is expanded.

clone_size	d_call	v_call	j_call	cdr3_nt	cdr3_aa
few	TRBD2	TRBV7-3	TRBJ2-5	TGTGCCAGCAGCTTAACGGGACTAGCGGGGGGGCCCCTTGTCGAGACCCAGTACTTC	CASSLTGLAGGPLVETQYF
NA	NA	TRBV5-1	TRBJ2-5	TGCGCCAGCAGCTTAACCCCCGGAGGGCGGGGAGAGACCCAGTACTTC	CASSLTPGGRGETQYF
NA	NA	TRBV7-2	TRBJ2-5	TGTGCCAGCAGCTTAAGTTTCTCGGCTAGGCAAGAGACCCAGTACTTC	CASSLSFSARQETQYF
NA	NA	TRBV10-1	TRBJ1-1	TGCGCCAGCAGGGGCCCGTGGACTGAAGCTTTCTTT	CASRGPWTEAFF
NA	TRBD1	TRBV2	TRBJ1-5	TGTGCCAGCAGTGGACAGGGTAATAGCAATCAGCCCCAGCATTTT	CASSGQGNSNQPQHF
NA	TRBD1	TRBV15	TRBJ2-7	TGTGCCACCAGCAATTGGGACAGGGGTTTCAACGAGCAGTACTTC	CATSNWDRGFNEQYF
NA	NA	TRBV6-5	TRBJ1-2	TGTGCCAGCAGTCCCCTCTCGTCTAGGAGAGGTGGCTACACCTTC	CASSPLSSRRGGYTF
NA	TRBD1	TRBV4-3	TRBJ1-2	TGCGCCAGCAAACGGACAGGGGGGTTGGATAACTATGGCTACACCTTC	CASKRTGGLDNYGYTF
NA	NA	TRBV11-3	TRBJ2-2	TGTGCCAGCAGCTTATTGACAGAAACCGGGGAGCTGTTTTTT	CASSLLTETGELFF
NA	NA	TRBV6-1	TRBJ1-1	TGTGCCAGCAGTTCCCAGGCGTTGGCTTTCTTT	CASSSQALAFF
NA	NA	TRBV11-2	TRBJ1-5	TGTGCCAGCAGCCCAGCGGGAAACAATCAGCCCCAGCATTTT	CASSPAGNNQPQHF
few	TRBD2	TRBV10-3	TRBJ2-1	TGTGCCATCAGTGACTGGGGACTAGCGGGGGGAAATGAGCAGTTCTTC	CAISDWGLAGGNEQFF
once	NA	TRBV6-1	TRBJ2-3	TGTGCCAGCAGTGCACAGGGCCCCCCCAGCACAGATACGCAGTATTTT	CASSAQGPPSTDTQYF
NA	NA	TRBV6-5	TRBJ2-7	TGTGCCAGCAGTTACAGGGAGTCCCACGAGCAGTACTTC	CASSYRESHEQYF
NA	NA	TRBV9	TRBJ1-5	TGTGCCAGCAGCCCAGGGGAAAATCAGCCCCAGCATTTT	CASSPGENQPQHF
NA	NA	TRBV6-5	TRBJ2-7	TGTGCCAGCGGGGCAGGGGTGACCTACGAGCAGTACTTC	CASGAGVTYEQYF
NA	NA	TRBV5-6	TRBJ1-4	TGTGCCAGCAGCCCTCCGGTCTCTGCAACTAATGAAAAACTGTTTTTT	CASSPPVSATNEKLFF
NA	TRBD1	TRBV6-6	TRBJ2-5	TGTGCCAGCAGTTACTCAGGGACAGGGAAAGAGACCCAGTACTTC	CASSYSGTGKETQYF
NA	TRBD1	TRBV6-5	TRBJ2-7	TGTGCCAGCAGCGCGTGGACAGGGGACGAGCAGTACTTC	CASSAWTGDEQYF
few	NA	TRBV21-1	TRBJ1-5	TGTGCCAGCAGCAACAGGCTTCAGCCCCAGCATTTT	CASSNRLQPQHF
NA	NA	TRBV28	TRBJ2-7	TGTGCCAGCAGTTTTTTCCGGGACAACCAGCCCTACGAGCAGTACTTC	CASSFFRDNQPYEQYF
NA	NA	TRBV19	TRBJ1-4	TGTGCCAGCACACTACGAGGGGGACCTACCGGGGAAAAACTGTTTTTT	CASTLRGGPTGEKLFF
NA	NA	TRBV28	TRBJ1-2	TGTGCCAGCAGTTTGATTGAGTCGGGGGGCTACACCTTC	CASSLIESGGYTF
NA	NA	TRBV25-1	TRBJ2-7	TGTGCCAGCAGTGAACGGGGGGCTGTCTACGAGCAGTACTTC	CASSERGAVYEQYF
NA	NA	TRBV29-1	TRBJ2-2	TGCAGCGTTGGACACTTGAACACCGGGGAGCTGTTTTTT	CSVGHLNTGELFF
NA	TRBD1	TRBV5-1	TRBJ1-4	TGCGCCAGCAGCAAGGTCACAGGGGCAACTAATGAAAAACTGTTTTTT	CASSKVTGATNEKLFF
NA	TRBD1	TRBV28	TRBJ1-1	TGTGCCAGCAGACTGACAGGGATCCCTGAAGCTTTCTTT	CASRLTGIPEAFF
NA	NA	TRBV4-2	TRBJ2-5	TGTGCCAGCAGCCAAGCTAGGCCAGAGACCCAGTACTTC	CASSQARPETQYF
NA	TRBD1	TRBV4-2	TRBJ1-2	TGTGCCAGCAGCCTCTGGACAGGTGCTAACTATGGCTACACCTTC	CASSLWTGANYGYTF
NA	NA	TRBV27	TRBJ2-1	TGTGCCAGCAGTTTAGGGGGGTCCTACAATGAGCAGTTCTTC	CASSLGGSYNEQFF
NA	NA	TRBV6-1	TRBJ2-7	TGTGCCAGCAGTCAGACTGATTTCTACGAGCAGTACTTC	CASSQTDFYEQYF
NA	NA	TRBV30	TRBJ1-5	TGTGCCTGGAGTTCGGGTATATACAGGGGCAATCAGCCCCAGCATTTT	CAWSSGIYRGNQPQHF
NA	TRBD1	TRBV4-1	TRBJ2-7	TGCGCCAGCAGCCAAGATCCTTGGACAGGGGTCCAATACGAGCAGTACTTC	CASSQDPWTGVQYEQYF
few	NA	TRBV19	TRBJ1-2	TGTGCCAGTAGCCTCGGGACTAGCGGCTACACCTTC	CASSLGTSGYTF
NA	TRBD1	TRBV5-6	TRBJ1-1	TGTGCCAGCAGCTTCGGGAACAGGGGGCGGAGGGACACTGAAGCTTTCTTT	CASSFGNRGRRDTEAFF
NA	NA	TRBV2	TRBJ1-5	TGTGCCAGCAGTGAAGTCTCCAATCAGCCCCAGCATTTT	CASSEVSNQPQHF
few	TRBD1	TRBV5-4	TRBJ2-1	TGTGCCAGCAGCCCGCCGGGGACAGCGTTGGCTGAGCAGTTCTTC	CASSPPGTALAEQFF
NA	NA	TRBV6-1	TRBJ1-5	TGTGCCAGCACTGACAGTGCATCGCTTCGCAATCAGCCCCAGCATTTT	CASTDSASLRNQPQHF
NA	NA	TRBV5-6	TRBJ2-5	TGTGCCAGCAGCTTGGGGGCAGAGCTTAAACAAGAGACCCAGTACTTC	CASSLGAELKQETQYF
NA	TRBD2	TRBV29-1	TRBJ2-7	TGCAGCGCCGCGGGACTAGGCTCGCCAAAGAATCCCTACGAGCAGTACTTC	CSAAGLGSPKNPYEQYF
few	TRBD2	TRBV5-4	TRBJ2-3	TGTGCCAGCAGCTTGGATTATCTAGCGGGGGGGCGCACAGATACGCAGTATTTT	CASSLDYLAGGRTDTQYF
NA	TRBD2	TRBV9	TRBJ2-5	TGTGCCAGCAGCGTAGGTAGCGGGGGAGGAGAGACCCAGTACTTC	CASSVGSGGGETQYF
few	NA	TRBV7-7	TRBJ2-7	TGTGCTAGCAGCCTTGACAGTTATGGGGAGCAGTACTTC	CASSLDSYGEQYF
NA	TRBD1	TRBV18	TRBJ2-5	TGTGCCAGCTCAACAAACAGGGGACGGGGCGACCAAGAGACCCAGTACTTC	CASSTNRGRGDQETQYF
NA	NA	TRBV4-2	TRBJ1-2	TGTGCCAGCAGCCGCCTGGTTGGTCGGGACACCTATGGCTACACCTTC	CASSRLVGRDTYGYTF
NA	TRBD1	TRBV28	TRBJ1-2	TGTGCCAGCTCGGGAGCGGGACAGGGCGAATGCACCTTC	CASSGAGQGECTF
NA	TRBD1	TRBV5-4	TRBJ2-1	TGTGCCAGCAGCCAAGGTCAGGGGGCGGGGTCCTACAATGAGCAGTTCTTC	CASSQGQGAGSYNEQFF
NA	NA	TRBV9	TRBJ2-2	TGTGCCAGCAGCGTAGAAACAGGGTCGGGGGAGCTGTTTTTT	CASSVETGSGELFF
NA	TRBD2	TRBV6-5	TRBJ2-1	TGTGCCAGCAGTTCAACTCTAGCGGGGGGGTACAATGAGCAGTTCTTC	CASSSTLAGGYNEQFF
NA	NA	TRBV4-3	TRBJ2-1	TGCGCCAGCAGCGTTTACAGGGTTTCCTACAATGAGCAGTTCTTC	CASSVYRVSYNEQFF
few	NA	TRBV19	TRBJ1-1	TGTGCCAGTACTCTAGGAGTAATGAACACTGAAGCTTTCTTT	CASTLGVMNTEAFF
NA	TRBD1	TRBV19	TRBJ1-2	TGTGCCAGTAGTATAGGTGGGACAGGGGTCTCTGGCTACACCTTC	CASSIGGTGVSGYTF
few	NA	TRBV6-6	TRBJ2-1	TGTGCCAGCACCACGCAGGGGGGCGGATTCAATGAGCAGTTCTTC	CASTTQGGGFNEQFF
once	TRBD1	TRBV5-6	TRBJ2-5	TGTGCCAGCACCCCGGATGGGACAGGGGGCCGAACCCAGTACTTC	CASTPDGTGGRTQYF
NA	NA	TRBV5-1	TRBJ1-3	TGCGCCAGCAGCTTGGCCACAGGGTCAGGAAACACCATATATTTT	CASSLATGSGNTIYF
once	NA	TRBV19	TRBJ1-5	TGTGCCAGTAGTATAACGTGGGACACGAGCAATCAGCCCCAGCATTTT	CASSITWDTSNQPQHF
NA	TRBD1	TRBV6-6	TRBJ2-7	TGTGCCAGCAGTCCGGGACAGGGGGCCGACGAGCAGTACTTC	CASSPGQGADEQYF
NA	NA	TRBV29-1	TRBJ1-2	TGCAGCGTTGGGGGGCCGGATTATGGCTACACCTTC	CSVGGPDYGYTF
NA	NA	TRBV6-5	TRBJ2-2	TGTGCCAGCAGTTACTCGATGGGGGCTGGCGGGGAGCTGTTTTTT	CASSYSMGAGGELFF